This TCR beta chain was recovered during a study of blood T cell repertoires in COVID-19. Background on the study: Both acute and convalescent COVID-19 samples were obtained from the United States, Italy and Spain.

Assay used: immunoSEQ multiplex PCR; TCRdb lists only in-frame clones, some missing. Here the sample spans a few hundred thousand clones, roughly four fifths being singletons. Enrolled during active infection, Seattle patients were then followed longitudinally. The CDR3 runs 13 residues. CDR1 and CDR2 from the germline V gene are GTSNPN and SVGIG (reference sequence). The J segment lost 6 bases and the V segment lost 2 bases, leaving 2 bases of the junction unmatched. The TCR sequence derives from an elderly woman with COVID-19, enrolled during active disease. Source material: peripheral blood. The V call is TRBV30, the J call TRBJ2-4; 9 nucleotides align to TRBD1. DNA of the CDR3: TGTGCCTGGAGTCCGGACAGGGGAAACATTCAGTACTTC. Its translation is CAWSPDRGNIQYF. The full variable domain, completed using reference TRBV30 and TRBJ2-4, is SQTIHQWPATLVQPVGSPLSLECTVEGTSNPNLYWYRQAAGRGLQLLFYSVGIGQISSEVPQNLSASRPQDRQFILSSKKLLLSDSGFYLCAWSPDRGNIQYFGAGTRLSVL.